The subject of this entry is one T cell receptor (beta chain). Its target is unknown. Gene names follow the mouse nomenclature. With the read ending 4 residues before the CDR3 end, the germline J gene is used to fill in that end. These data originate in a study of CD8+ T cells in alopecia areata. Study-wide background: C3H/HeJ donors aged about 6-13 months with spontaneous alopecia supplied skin grafted onto roughly 7-10-week-old female C3H/HeJ mice. Study conclusions and caveats: Compared with normal scalp, lesional scalp had higher clonality and more expanded CD8+ clones. Sequence data from scalp samples additionally include resident alphabeta T cells of normal skin.

The germline V gene encodes CDR1 FNHDT and CDR2 SITEND (reference sequence). The CDR3 length is 18 residues. With 4 bases clipped from V and 0 bases from J, the junction kept 7 bases outside the gene matches. After pooling, cutaneous lymph node cells were sorted with CD4, CD8alpha, NKG2D, NKG2ACE and other markers. Reverse transcribed after extraction, RNA yielded cDNA as the sequencing template. Data came from immunoSEQ multiplex PCR; TCRdb stores just in-frame clones and leaves some out. This sample comprises 250,000 or so clones, none seen once only. The sequenced sample consisted of CD4+ T cells sorted from a lymph node. The chain uses TRBV19 and TRBJ2-3, with TRBD2 matching 14 bases. The sequence was obtained from a C3H/HeJ mouse with alopecia areata. MHC haplotype of the mouse line: H2-k. The sequenced part of the CDR3 DNA is TGTGCCAGCAGTTCCGGGACTGGGGGGGCCTCTAGTGCAGAA. Translating gives CASSSGTGGASSAE. The full CDR3 reads CASSSGTGGASSAETLYF. The variable domain in full, with the rest retrieved from reference TRBV19 and TRBJ2-3, is GGIITQTPKFLIGQEGQKLTLKCQQNFNHDTMYWYRQDSGKGLRLIYYSITENDLQKGDLSEGYDASREKKSSFSLTVTSAQKNEMAVFLCASSSGTGGASSAETLYFGSGTRLTVL.